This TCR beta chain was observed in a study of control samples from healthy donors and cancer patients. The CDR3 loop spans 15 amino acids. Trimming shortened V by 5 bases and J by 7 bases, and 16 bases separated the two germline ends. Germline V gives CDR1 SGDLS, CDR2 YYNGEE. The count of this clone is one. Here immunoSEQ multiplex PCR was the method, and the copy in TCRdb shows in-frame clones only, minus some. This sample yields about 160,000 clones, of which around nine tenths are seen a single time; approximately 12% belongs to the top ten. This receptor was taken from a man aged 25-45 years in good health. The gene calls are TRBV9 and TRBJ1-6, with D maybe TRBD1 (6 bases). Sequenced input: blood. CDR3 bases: TGTGCCAGCAGGGCCCCGGACAGAGGAAATTCACCCCTCCACTTT. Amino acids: CASRAPDRGNSPLHF.